Listed below are T cell receptor beta chains from one sample, sequenced in a study of early T cells in non-severe SARS-CoV-2 infection. TCRdb analysed the 5' RACE reads with MiXCR anew, one entry per CDR3 protein. Found here are tens of thousands of distinct CDR3 sequences, about 12% of them singletons; the top ten hold 4.2%. The specimen was whole blood. All receptors derive from an adult who was a healthcare worker with PCR-confirmed SARS-CoV-2 infection or an uninfected control (not recorded which). Both conserved end residues are part of each CDR3. D genes are given only for firm matches. Rows may omit the clone size; those that give it use once, few, many or a size class.

>.|TRBV5-1|TRBJ1-3|few
TGCGCCAGCAGCAAGAGAACATATACAGCGGCGTCTGGAAACACCATATATTTT
CASSKRTYTAASGNTIYF
>.|TRBV14|TRBJ1-6|.
TGTGCCAGCAGCCTACGTACTGGGGCTGGGAATTCACCCCTCCACTTT
CASSLRTGAGNSPLHF
>.|TRBV4-2|TRBJ1-3|.
TGTGCCAGCAGCCAAGATTACGGGGGGACTGGAAACACCATATATTTT
CASSQDYGGTGNTIYF
>TRBD2|TRBV6-2/TRBV6-3|TRBJ2-3|.
TGTGTCAGCAGTTACTCACGGGCTAGCGGGGGTCTTGCAGATACGCAGTATTTT
CVSSYSRASGGLADTQYF
>.|TRBV6-2/TRBV6-3|TRBJ2-6|.
TGTGCCAGCGGGCCGATCTCTGGGGCCAACGTCCTGACTTTC
CASGPISGANVLTF
>.|TRBV5-1|TRBJ2-1|.
TGCGCCAGCAGCTTGGGGGACGCCGGGGGCGATGAGCAGTTCTTC
CASSLGDAGGDEQFF
>.|TRBV30|TRBJ1-2|.
TGTGCCTGGAGTGTAATTGGGTCGGGAGCCGGCTATGGCTACACCTTC
CAWSVIGSGAGYGYTF
>.|TRBV12-3/TRBV12-4|TRBJ1-1|few
TGTGCCAGCAGTCCCACAGGGTCTGAAGCTTTCTTT
CASSPTGSEAFF
>.|TRBV7-2|TRBJ1-1|few
TGTGCCAGCAGCTTTCGACGGGGAGTGAACACTGAAGCTTTCTTT
CASSFRRGVNTEAFF
>TRBD1|TRBV7-2|TRBJ2-1|many
TGTGCCAGCACAAGACAGGGTGGCCTATACAATGAGCAGTTCTTC
CASTRQGGLYNEQFF
>.|TRBV29-1|TRBJ2-7|.
TGCAGCGTTGGGTCTAGCACCTCGGCCGAGCAGTACTTC
CSVGSSTSAEQYF
>TRBD1|TRBV7-9|TRBJ1-1|.
TGTGCCAGCAGCTTAGCAGGGGGCGGGACTGAAGCTTTCTTT
CASSLAGGGTEAFF
>.|TRBV3-1|TRBJ1-6|many
TGTGCCAGCAGCCAGGGGGACACGTATTCACCCCTCCACTTT
CASSQGDTYSPLHF
>.|TRBV2|TRBJ2-7|.
TGTGCCAGCAGGCGAGGCGAGCAGTACTTC
CASRRGEQYF
>TRBD2|TRBV6-5|TRBJ2-1|.
TGTGCCAGCAGTTCAGCGGGGAGCTCCTACAATGAGCAGTTCTTC
CASSSAGSSYNEQFF
>.|TRBV11-2|TRBJ1-1|few
TGTGCCAGCAGCTCAGAGAGCAGGGGCACTGAAGCTTTCTTT
CASSSESRGTEAFF
>.|TRBV6-5|TRBJ2-3|many
TGTGCCAGCAGTTACGGGAGGGGGCGAACAGATACGCAGTATTTT
CASSYGRGRTDTQYF
>TRBD2|TRBV7-6|TRBJ2-3|many
TGTGCCAGCAGCCTCAGCGGGGGGGCGGATACGCAGTATTTT
CASSLSGGADTQYF
>.|TRBV20-1|TRBJ2-2|.
TGCAGTGCTATAAACGGGGGAGCTAGCGGGGAGCTGTTTTTT
CSAINGGASGELFF
>.|TRBV6-2/TRBV6-3|TRBJ2-2|.
TGTGCCAGCAGCCAACCACCGAGTCACACCGGGGAGCTGTTTTTT
CASSQPPSHTGELFF